This TCR beta chain appears in the sequencing data of a study of blood T cell repertoires in COVID-19. Study information: Both acute and convalescent COVID-19 samples were obtained from the United States, Italy and Spain. In each case, the material was cDNA or gDNA derived from T cells, B-cell-depleted T cells, or PBMCs.

The authors' processing: Reference gene primer amplification yielded estimated nucleated cell counts. This table comes from immunoSEQ multiplex PCR, and its TCRdb copy is limited to in-frame clones, with some not included. The DNA was the basis for D and trimming; V, J and clone size are from that table. The sample yields around 60,000 clones, about two thirds seen once. From germline, CDR1 is MNHEY and CDR2 SVGAGI. The CDR3 loop spans 14 amino acids. V was shortened by 0 bases and J by 5 bases, with 10 bases between the two germline ends. Enrollment of patients from Seattle took place during active infection, with longitudinal follow-up.

The sample was peripheral blood. The sequence was collected from a woman aged 70 to 79 with COVID-19, enrolled during active disease. The chain combines TRBV6-5 with TRBJ1-2; no definite D call. The CDR3 loop reads CASSYSSTAYGYTF. The CDR3, as DNA: TGTGCCAGCAGTTACTCGAGTACAGCTTATGGCTACACCTTC.